Below are 19 T cell receptor beta chains sequenced from a single sample in a study of metastatic and nonmetastatic thyroid tumors. TCRdb ran MiXCR on the PCR reads. The table includes roughly 70,000 clones, less than 20% detected once. Thyroid surgery was preceded by no treatment in any patient. The source material was blood. Receptors were obtained from a female donor with papillary thyroid cancer or a benign thyroid nodule (not recorded which). Some clones in this sample may be carry-over from other donors' samples.

In this sample, this clone turned up many times. The chain is built from TRBV27 and TRBJ2-1; 12 bases match TRBD2. V lost 7 bases, J lost 1 base, and 11 bases stayed unmatched. The CDR3 covers 18 residues. From germline, CDR1 is MNHEY and CDR2 SMNVEV (reference sequence). CDR3 nucleotide sequence: TGTGCCAGCACTCGGACTAGCGGGGACCCGTTTTCCTACAATGAGCAGTTCTTC. Protein: CASTRTSGDPFSYNEQFF.

This clone was counted many times. The genes are TRBV7-6 and TRBJ2-3; D is unresolved. V dropped 5 bases and J dropped 0 bases, with 12 bases sitting between them. This CDR3 region has 15 residues. Germline V CDR1 and CDR2: SGHVS, FNYEAQ. The CDR3 spells CASSGRASSTDTQYF. The CDR3, as DNA: TGTGCCAGCAGCGGCCGGGCCTCTAGCACAGATACGCAGTATTTT.

In its sample, this clone was seen many times. This chain links TRBV18 with TRBJ2-5; either TRBD1 or TRBD2 may fit D (5 bases each). V shed 0 bases and J shed 5 bases, with 10 bases lying between them. CDR3 length: 14 amino acids. CDR1 is KGHSH, CDR2 LQKENI, per germline. The CDR3 sequence is CASSPPSGSETQYF. CDR3 bases: TGTGCCAGCTCACCACCCTCAGGGAGCGAGACCCAGTACTTC.

This clone appeared once. The chain carries TRBV5-1 and TRBJ2-7, with D perhaps TRBD2 (5 bases). The germline V gene encodes CDR1 SGHRS and CDR2 YFSETQ. V dropped 7 bases and J dropped 2 bases, with 16 bases sitting between them. The CDR3 spans 14 residues. CDR3 amino acids: CASRADGNPYEQYF. The CDR3 DNA reads TGCGCCAGCCGCGCCGACGGGAACCCCTACGAGCAGTACTTC.

This clone was recorded at least ten times. The chain couples TRBV14 to TRBJ1-5, with unresolved D. The germline V gene encodes CDR1 SGHDN and CDR2 FVKESK. With 0 bases removed from V and 9 bases from J, the gap between germline ends came to 9 bases. The CDR3 spans 13 residues. CDR3 sequence reads: CASSQEPLTPQHF. The CDR3 DNA is TGTGCCAGCAGCCAAGAGCCCCTTACGCCCCAGCATTTT. Together with reference TRBV14 and TRBJ1-5, the CDR3 gives the full variable domain: EAGVTQFPSHSVIEKGQTVTLRCDPISGHDNLYWYRRVMGKEIKFLLHFVKESKQDESGMPNNRFLAERTGGTYSTLKVQPAELEDSGVYFCASSQEPLTPQHFGDGTRLSIL.

The chain carries TRBV19 and TRBJ1-5; D gene uncertain. The germline gives CDR1 LNHDA, CDR2 SQIVND (reference sequence). The CDR3 loop spans 14 amino acids. V lost 7 bases, J lost 9 bases, and 19 bases lay in between. This CDR3 is CASKLTAERMPQHF. The CDR3 DNA follows: TGTGCCAGTAAACTAACAGCCGAACGAATGCCCCAGCATTTT.

This clone was recorded many times. The genes are TRBV5-1 and TRBJ1-6, with unresolved D. Germline loops: CDR1 SGHRS, CDR2 YFSETQ. The CDR3 length is 15 residues. V lost 2 bases to trimming and J lost 3 bases, with 9 bases between them. DNA for the CDR3: TGCGCCAGCAGCTTAAACTTAAACTATAATTCACCCCTCCACTTT. Its protein product is CASSLNLNYNSPLHF.

In its sample, this clone was seen many times. The gene calls are TRBV3-1 and TRBJ2-3; no clear D gene. V dropped 2 bases and J dropped 10 bases, with 10 bases sitting between them. The CDR3 totals 12 residues. Germline CDR1 LGHDT, CDR2 YNNKEL (reference sequence). CDR3 in DNA: TGTGCCAGCAGCCAAAACAGCGTGTCGCAGTATTTT. Encoded protein: CASSQNSVSQYF.

This clone was counted between two and nine times. This chain uses TRBV20-1 with TRBJ1-1, with 7 bases matching TRBD1. Germline assignment: CDR1 DFQATT and CDR2 SNEGSKA (reference sequence). Unmatched junction bases numbered 8, after V lost 2 bases and J lost 2 bases. The CDR3 totals 15 residues. CDR3 nucleotides: TGCAGTGCTAGAAAAGGAGACAGGGTCAACACTGAAGCTTTCTTT. Protein product: CSARKGDRVNTEAFF.

There are a few counts of this clone. V and J are TRBV15 and TRBJ1-2; TRBD1 is a possible D gene (6 bases). The germline gives CDR1 LNHNV, CDR2 YYDKDF (reference sequence). CDR3 length: 15 amino acids. The V and J ends lost 0 bases and 4 bases respectively, with 12 bases between them. The CDR3 nucleotides read TGTGCCACCAGCAGAGAGGGGGGGGCAGCCTATGGCTACACCTTC. Residues: CATSREGGAAYGYTF. Together with reference TRBV15 and TRBJ1-2, the CDR3 gives the full variable domain: DAMVIQNPRYQVTQFGKPVTLSCSQTLNHNVMYWYQQKSSQAPKLLFHYYDKDFNNEADTPDNFQSRRPNTSFCFLDIRSPGLGDTAMYLCATSREGGAAYGYTFGSGTRLTVV.

This clone came up many times. A single base separates this from a much larger clone, so it may be a read error. V gene TRBV2 combines with J gene TRBJ2-7; D gene ambiguous. This CDR3 is built from 11 residues. CDR1 and CDR2 from the germline V gene are SNHLY and FYNNEI. Trimming took 6 bases from V and 5 from J, leaving 8 bases between them. CDR3 sequence (DNA): TGTGCCAGCAGCAAGGGCCACGAGCAGTACTTC. Amino acid sequence: CASSKGHEQYF. The whole variable domain, remainder taken from reference TRBV2 and TRBJ2-7, is EPEVTQTPSHQVTQMGQEVILRCVPISNHLYFYWYRQILGQKVEFLVSFYNNEISEKSEIFDDQFSVERPDGSNFTLKIRSTKLEDSAMYFCASSKGHEQYFGPGTRLTVT.

In its sample, this clone was seen many times. The gene calls are TRBV20-1 and TRBJ2-4, with D perhaps TRBD2 (6 bases). Germline V gene data show CDR1 as DFQATT and CDR2 as SNEGSKA (reference sequence). The ends were cut back, 6 bases at V and 7 bases at J, with 16 bases in the middle. The CDR3 totals 13 residues. CDR3 nucleotide sequence: TGCAGTGCAAATCGCGGGATCTGGAACATTCAGTACTTC. It translates to CSANRGIWNIQYF.

This clone was detected many times. The CDR3, as DNA: TGTGCCAGCAGCGTACAGGGGGTTAGGATAGACGAGCAGTACTTC. This encodes CASSVQGVRIDEQYF. The genes are TRBV9 and TRBJ2-7; 7 bases match TRBD1. The CDR3 spans 15 residues. Germline CDR1 and CDR2: SGDLS and YYNGEE. Germline trimming cut 1 base from V and 5 bases from J; bases unmatched to any gene: 9.

This clone turned up a few times. The rearrangement uses TRBV29-1 and TRBJ2-1, with D possibly being TRBD1 (6 bases). Germline lookup yields CDR1 SQVTM and CDR2 ANQGSEA. Trimming cost V 6 bases and J 6 bases, with 12 bases left between them. CDR3 length: 12 amino acids. CDR3 loop: CSVSGTINEQFF. For the CDR3, the DNA is TGCAGCGTCTCCGGGACAATCAATGAGCAGTTCTTC.

This clone was seen many times. The chain links TRBV6-5 to TRBJ1-2, with D uncertain. CDR1 MNHEY and CDR2 SVGAGI come from the germline V gene. The germline V and J ends were trimmed by 0 bases and 4 bases, with 3 bases remaining between them. This CDR3 has 12 amino acids. CDR3 amino acids: CASSYSGYGYTF. The CDR3 bases are TGTGCCAGCAGTTACTCGGGCTATGGCTACACCTTC.

Ten or more counts support this clone. This rearrangement joins TRBV4-2 to TRBJ2-7; either TRBD1 or TRBD2 may fit D (5 bases each). Germline V gives CDR1 LGHNA, CDR2 YNFKEQ. The V and J ends lost 1 base and 6 bases respectively, with 10 bases between them. The CDR3 has 13 residues. CDR3 protein: CASSQGFGAEQYF. The DNA of the CDR3 is TGTGCCAGCAGCCAAGGGTTCGGGGCCGAGCAGTACTTC.

The chain is built from TRBV2 and TRBJ2-6; D uncertain. This CDR3 is built from 16 residues. V dropped 0 bases and J dropped 1 base, with 7 bases sitting between them. The germline V gene has CDR1 SNHLY and CDR2 FYNNEI. The CDR3 is CASSEACPSGANVLTF. CDR3 nucleotides: TGTGCCAGCAGTGAAGCGTGCCCTTCTGGGGCCAACGTCCTGACTTTC.

This clone came up many times. The J gene is TRBJ1-1, the V gene TRBV5-5, with no clear D. Germline assignment: CDR1 SGHKS and CDR2 YYEKEE (reference sequence). Trimming removed 0 bases at V and 6 bases at J, with 9 bases between. The length of the CDR3 is 13 residues. CDR3 sequence reads: CASSLGVGPEAFF. In DNA form, the CDR3 reads TGTGCCAGCAGCTTGGGGGTGGGCCCTGAAGCTTTCTTT.

This clone occurred a few times. V gene TRBV2 combines with J gene TRBJ2-7, with TRBD1 as a possible D gene (6 bases). Germline values: CDR1 SNHLY, CDR2 FYNNEI. The CDR3 has 15 amino acids. V was pared by 5 bases and J by 5 bases, with 19 bases between. The DNA of the CDR3 is TGTGCCAGCAGTCGTATTACAGGGTTGAGCCACGAGCAGTACTTC. Residues: CASSRITGLSHEQYF.